These 32 T cell receptor beta chains came from one sample sequenced in a study of cytomegalovirus exposure and HLA in healthy donors (dated by TCRdb to 2015 to 2018). The library relied on the immunoSEQ multiplex PCR assay. For the multiplex PCR, a mixture combining 60 forward primers for TCR Vbeta segments and 13 reverse primers for TCR Jbeta segments was used. As stored in TCRdb, this immuneACCESS dataset retains in-frame rearrangements with V and J assigned. A fraction of the clones does not appear; measured against another copy, unresolved V genes explain less than half of the discrepancy, and the remainder lacks a known reason. For this sample the table gives 160,000 or so clones, of which 70% to 80% were detected only once. Of the sample, around 0.69% is held by the ten largest clones. The sequencing sample was made of PBMCs. The origin of the receptors is a woman in her 40s in good health and CMV-seronegative.

The J gene is TRBJ1-2, the V gene TRBV11-2, with TRBD1 identical over 7 bases. Germline loops: CDR1 SGHAT, CDR2 FQNNGV. CDR3 length: 16 amino acids. Losses at the gene ends were 1 base for V and 4 bases for J; bases not matched to a gene: 9. CDR3 sequence reads: CASSLGSGGRSYGYTF. As DNA, the CDR3 is TGTGCCAGCAGCTTAGGTTCAGGGGGGCGCAGCTATGGCTACACCTTC.

V is TRBV5-1 and J is TRBJ2-1, with D uncertain. Trimming pared 3 bases from V and 5 bases from J, leaving 9 bases between. The germline V gene encodes CDR1 SGHRS and CDR2 YFSETQ. The CDR3 covers 13 residues. The chain's CDR3 is CASSYPLDNEQFF. CDR3 in DNA: TGCGCCAGCAGCTACCCACTTGACAATGAGCAGTTCTTC.

This clone has a single count. The V and J genes are TRBV7-8 and TRBJ2-5; 9 nucleotides align to TRBD1. Losses at the gene ends were 3 bases for V and 4 bases for J; bases not matched to a gene: 9. This CDR3 has 16 amino acids. Germline CDR1 is SGHVS and CDR2 is FQNEAQ. CDR3 in amino acids: CASSLTGGGGGETQYF. CDR3 coding DNA: TGTGCCAGCAGCTTGACAGGGGGTGGAGGGGGAGAGACCCAGTACTTC.

This chain uses TRBV28 with TRBJ1-1, with 7 bases identical to TRBD1. The CDR3 consists of 15 residues. V trimming: 3 bases; J trimming: 2 bases; junction bases outside the gene matches: 6. Germline assignment: CDR1 MDHEN and CDR2 SYDVKM. The CDR3 DNA is TGTGCCAGCAGTTTGGAGACAGGGCCCAACACTGAAGCTTTCTTT. Encoded protein: CASSLETGPNTEAFF.

The sample holds one count of this clone. The genes are TRBV15 and TRBJ1-2; D is uncertain. Germline CDR1 reads LNHNV; CDR2 reads YYDKDF (reference sequence). The CDR3 has 16 residues. V lost 8 bases, J lost 7 bases, and 26 bases lay in between. CDR3 sequence (DNA): TGTGCCACCGCTACCCGGACTAGCGGGAGGGCGGGTGGCTACACCTTC. Its protein is CATATRTSGRAGGYTF.

The rearrangement links TRBV6-4 to TRBJ2-1; a weak D match, TRBD2 (5 bases). The CDR3 spans 14 residues. V was shortened by 0 bases and J by 9 bases, with 12 bases between the two germline ends. Germline CDR1 is MRHNA and CDR2 is SNTAGT. The CDR3, as DNA: TGTGCCAGCAGTGACTCGGTAGCAGCGGCTGAGCAGTTCTTC. This sequence encodes CASSDSVAAAEQFF.

J is TRBJ2-1 and V is TRBV9; 8 bases match TRBD1. This CDR3 is built from 16 residues. The germline V gene has CDR1 SGDLS and CDR2 YYNGEE. V lost 0 bases and J lost 1; bases outside the gene matches: 3. The CDR3 region has the DNA TGTGCCAGCAGCGTAGGGACAGGGAATTCCTACAATGAGCAGTTCTTC. It encodes CASSVGTGNSYNEQFF.

Here the CDR3 DNA reads TGTGCCAGCAGCCTAGACAGGGGGGTCTCCTACGAGCAGTACTTC. Its translation is CASSLDRGVSYEQYF. The genes are TRBV5-4 and TRBJ2-7; 9 nucleotides agree with TRBD1. This CDR3 is 15 amino acids long. Germline values: CDR1 SGHNT, CDR2 YYREEE (reference sequence). V dropped 4 bases and J dropped 0; count of bases not matched to a gene: 5.

About this clone: An end of the junction does not agree with germline; a read error may underlie this. This chain uses TRBV7-9 with TRBJ1-2; D might be TRBD1 (6 bases). This CDR3 has 15 amino acids. CDR1 is SEHNR, CDR2 FQNEAQ, per germline (reference sequence). CDR3 loop: CSSSVTGGLSYGYTF. CDR3 coding DNA: TGTTCCAGCAGCGTTACCGGGGGGCTCAGCTATGGCTACACCTTC.

This chain joins TRBV4-2 and TRBJ2-1, with 8 positions matching TRBD1. Trimming took 1 base from V and 10 from J; bases not matched to a gene: 3. The length of the CDR3 is 13 residues. CDR1 LGHNA and CDR2 YNFKEQ come from the germline V gene. The CDR3: CASSQAGGAEQFF. CDR3 in DNA: TGTGCCAGCAGCCAAGCAGGGGGCGCCGAGCAGTTCTTC.

The V call is TRBV6-5, the J call TRBJ1-1; D is possibly TRBD1 (5 bases). The CDR3 runs 15 residues. Germline loops: CDR1 MNHEY, CDR2 SVGAGI. Trimming cost V 6 bases and J 6 bases, with 20 bases left between them. The CDR3 bases are TGTGCCAGCAGCCCCGGGAAAGGAGGGGTTGCTGAAGCTTTCTTT. Residues: CASSPGKGGVAEAFF.

A single count supports this clone. The chain links TRBV5-1 to TRBJ1-1; tentatively, D is TRBD1 (5 bases). Germline CDR1 SGHRS, CDR2 YFSETQ. The CDR3 covers 12 residues. With 4 bases removed from V and 6 bases from J, the gap between germline ends came to 10 bases. CDR3 loop: CASSQTGAEAFF. DNA of the CDR3: TGCGCCAGCAGCCAAACAGGCGCTGAAGCTTTCTTT.

The chain links TRBV6-1 to TRBJ1-3; TRBD1 agrees at 8 bases. Losses at the gene ends were 2 bases for V and 0 bases for J; bases not matched to a gene: 9. In germline, CDR1 is MNHNS, CDR2 SASEGT. This CDR3 region has 18 residues. For the CDR3, the DNA is TGTGCCAGCAGTGAATACGGCAGGGGGCCTCACTCTGGAAACACCATATATTTT. It specifies CASSEYGRGPHSGNTIYF.

The chain employs TRBV6-6 and TRBJ1-1; no reliable D call. CDR1 is MNHNY, CDR2 SVGAGI, per germline (reference sequence). V was shortened by 1 base and J by 3 bases, with 12 bases between the two germline ends. This CDR3 contains 15 residues. CDR3: CASSYLSLADTEAFF. The CDR3 nucleotides are TGTGCCAGCAGTTACTTGTCGCTGGCGGACACTGAAGCTTTCTTT.

This clone was observed a handful of times. The chain couples TRBV4-1 to TRBJ2-5; D is uncertain. Germline V gives CDR1 MGHRA, CDR2 YSYEKL. Trimming removed 8 bases from V and 1 base from J, with 5 bases in between. The CDR3 sequence is 11 residues long. Here the CDR3 DNA reads TGCGCCAGCTCAGTCCAAGAGACCCAGTACTTC. This codes for CASSVQETQYF.

The chain combines TRBV6-5 with TRBJ1-6; 7 nucleotides agree with TRBD1. This CDR3 has 14 residues. Germline V CDR1 and CDR2: MNHEY, SVGAGI. The trim removed 5 bases at V and 10 bases at J, leaving 8 bases unmatched. The DNA for the CDR3 is TGTGCCAGCAGTCCAACAGGGGCGAGGTCACCCCTCCACTTT. Encoded protein: CASSPTGARSPLHF.

This chain links TRBV10-3 with TRBJ2-5; D remains ambiguous. Deletions cut 2 bases from V and 6 bases from J, with 7 bases between. The V gene's germline CDR1 is ENHRY and CDR2 SYGVKD. The CDR3 is made up of 12 amino acids. The CDR3 reads CAISEASQTQYF. The CDR3 coding sequence is TGTGCCATCAGTGAGGCTAGTCAGACCCAGTACTTC.

The rearrangement uses TRBV5-1 and TRBJ1-1; D not certain. The CDR3 runs to 12 residues. Germline-derived CDR1 and CDR2 are SGHRS and YFSETQ. The V and J ends lost 4 bases and 7 bases respectively, with 11 bases between them. CDR3 DNA: TGCGCCAGCAGCCAGACTCCGGATGAAGCTTTCTTT. This sequence encodes CASSQTPDEAFF.

With regard to this clone: Other DNA variants within this sample encode the same CDR3. The rearrangement links TRBV9 to TRBJ1-1; a possible D gene is TRBD1 (5 bases). The CDR3 length is 13 residues. Germline V gene data show CDR1 as SGDLS and CDR2 as YYNGEE. The V end lost 2 bases, the J end lost 0 bases, and 5 bases lay between the germline ends. The CDR3, as DNA: TGTGCCAGCAGCGTGACAGTGAACACTGAAGCTTTCTTT. Its protein is CASSVTVNTEAFF.

The chain couples TRBV7-9 to TRBJ1-1, with 10 nucleotides matching TRBD1. With 1 base clipped from V and 4 bases from J, the junction kept 6 bases outside the gene matches. Germline-derived CDR1 and CDR2 are SEHNR and FQNEAQ (reference sequence). There are 16 residues in the CDR3. The CDR3 region is CASSLGDRGRVTEAFF. In DNA form, the CDR3 reads TGTGCCAGCAGCTTAGGAGACAGGGGGCGGGTCACTGAAGCTTTCTTT.

In this sample, this clone turned up many times. CDR3 nucleotides: TGTGCCAGCAGCTTCCCACAGGGGTCCCTCGGAAACACCATATATTTT. Protein product: CASSFPQGSLGNTIYF. V gene TRBV7-6 combines with J gene TRBJ1-3; 7 positions agree with TRBD1. This CDR3 region has 16 residues. The V gene's germline CDR1 is SGHVS and CDR2 FNYEAQ. J gave up 4 bases and V 3 bases, and 9 bases lay outside the gene matches.

The chain joins TRBV2 to TRBJ1-2; 8 nucleotides match TRBD1. Germline-derived CDR1 and CDR2 are SNHLY and FYNNEI. V dropped 4 bases and J dropped 8; count of bases not matched to a gene: 9. This CDR3 comprises 14 residues. CDR3 amino acids: CASSAFQGAQGYTF. The CDR3 nucleotides read TGTGCCAGCAGTGCATTCCAGGGGGCGCAGGGCTACACCTTC. The full variable domain, its missing parts supplied by reference TRBV2 and TRBJ1-2, is EPEVTQTPSHQVTQMGQEVILRCVPISNHLYFYWYRQILGQKVEFLVSFYNNEISEKSEIFDDQFSVERPDGSNFTLKIRSTKLEDSAMYFCASSAFQGAQGYTFGSGTRLTVV.

This chain joins TRBV30 and TRBJ1-1; the D gene is possibly TRBD1 (5 bases). The CDR3 spans 14 residues. Germline assignment: CDR1 GTSNPN and CDR2 SVGIG (reference sequence). The germline V and J ends were trimmed by 2 bases and 0 bases, with 10 bases remaining between them. The CDR3 nucleotides read TGTGCCTGGAGTATCGGGGACTTGAACACTGAAGCTTTCTTT. Protein product: CAWSIGDLNTEAFF.

The chain combines TRBV18 with TRBJ1-6; D might be TRBD1 (5 bases). CDR3 size: 18 residues. Germline CDR1 is KGHSH and CDR2 is LQKENI. V lost 2 bases, J lost 3 bases, and 17 bases lay in between. The CDR3 nucleotides read TGTGCCAGCTCACCAGAAGGGGTACTGGCCCTCTATAATTCACCCCTCCACTTT. Translating gives CASSPEGVLALYNSPLHF.

V usage is TRBV7-3 and J usage is TRBJ2-1; TRBD2 might be the D (5 bases). The CDR3 length is 14 residues. Trimming removed 5 bases at V and 10 bases at J, with 18 bases between. Germline V gives CDR1 SGHTA, CDR2 FQGTGA. This chain's CDR3 is CASSVGLGVGEQFF. CDR3 bases: TGTGCCAGCAGCGTAGGACTGGGCGTCGGGGAGCAGTTCTTC.

There are a few counts of this clone. The CDR3 is CASSRTDTSNYGYTF. In DNA form, the CDR3 reads TGTGCCAGCAGCAGAACAGACACTTCTAACTATGGCTACACCTTC. The chain combines TRBV9 with TRBJ1-2; no definite D call. Trimming pared 4 bases from V and 0 bases from J, leaving 13 bases between. The CDR3 sequence is 15 residues long. Germline values: CDR1 SGDLS, CDR2 YYNGEE.

J is TRBJ1-1 and V is TRBV5-1, with 8 bases lining up with TRBD1. The germline gives CDR1 SGHRS, CDR2 YFSETQ. The CDR3 totals 16 residues. V lost 4 bases, J lost 0 bases, and 8 bases stayed unmatched. CDR3 sequence: CASSLNPGQVNTEAFF. CDR3 nucleotides: TGCGCCAGCAGCCTTAACCCGGGACAGGTGAACACTGAAGCTTTCTTT.

This chain links TRBV6-1 with TRBJ1-1; 12 positions agree with TRBD1. Trimming took 2 bases from V and 0 from J; bases not matched to a gene: 7. Germline CDR1 reads MNHNS; CDR2 reads SASEGT. This CDR3 has 18 residues. This CDR3 is CASSEWDRGRFVNTEAFF. The CDR3 DNA reads as TGTGCCAGCAGTGAATGGGACAGGGGGCGCTTTGTGAACACTGAAGCTTTCTTT.

CDR3 amino acids: CASSYIRDKGYGYTF. In DNA, the CDR3 is TGTGCCAGCAGTTACATCCGGGACAAGGGCTATGGCTACACCTTC. This chain links TRBV7-9 with TRBJ1-2; a weak D match, TRBD1 (6 bases). Trimming cost V 6 bases and J 4 bases, with 18 bases left between them. Germline CDR1 is SEHNR and CDR2 is FQNEAQ (reference sequence). The CDR3 is 15 residues long.

The count of this clone is one. The chain uses TRBV21-1 and TRBJ2-3; the table's D call of TRBD2 was not tested on the DNA. TRBV21-1 is designated a pseudogene. CDR3 length: 18 amino acids. The chain's CDR3 is CATNQARFASASTDTQYF. For the CDR3, the DNA is TGTGCCACCAATCAAGCGCGGTTTGCATCGGCTAGCACAGATACGCAGTATTTT.

The chain employs TRBV21-1 and TRBJ2-3; TRBD2 is taken as the D call from the table, unchecked against the DNA. TRBV21-1 is classified as a pseudogene. CDR3 length equals 17 residues. Here the CDR3 DNA reads TGTGCCAGCAGCAAAGACGTCGGGGAAGGTGTTTATGATACGCAGTATTTT. This codes for CASSKDVGEGVYDTQYF.

The chain recombines TRBV30 with TRBJ2-1; D is uncertain. Trimming left V 0 bases short and J 4 bases short, with 7 bases between. The CDR3 extends over 13 amino acids. CDR1 is GTSNPN, CDR2 SVGIG, per germline (reference sequence). DNA for the CDR3: TGTGCCTGGAGTGTATTACAGTACAATGAGCAGTTCTTC. Protein product: CAWSVLQYNEQFF.